One and the same sample provided the 15 T cell receptor beta chains below, sequenced in a study of tumor and adjacent non-tumor tissue in lung cancer. The template was RNA from unsorted bulk tissue. TCRbeta libraries were built with three rounds of nested PCR, modified from ARM-PCR. TCRdb independently ran MiXCR on the multiplex PCR reads; one entry per CDR3 protein. The sample holds 200,000 to 250,000 distinct CDR3 sequences, around 70% seen once. The sample comprised lung tumor tissue. Source of these receptors: a man aged 60 to 75 with non-small cell lung cancer.

This clonotype was picked up one time. A much larger clonotype is one base distant, so this may be a read error. CDR3 amino acids: CSSSYMGADSPLHF. The CDR3 nucleotides are TGTTCCAGCAGTTACATGGGGGCAGACTCACCCCTCCACTTT. V is TRBV6-6 and J is TRBJ1-6; D perhaps matches TRBD1 (6 bases). The CDR3 is made up of 14 amino acids. From germline, CDR1 is MNHNY and CDR2 SVGAGI (reference sequence).

As regards this clonotype: A clone one base away is much larger, so this may be a read error. The J gene is TRBJ2-4, the V gene TRBV12-3 or TRBV12-4, with TRBD2 as a possible D gene (5 bases). V was shortened by 6 bases and J by 6 bases, with 15 bases between the two germline ends. CDR3 length equals 14 residues. The CDR3: CASSLGVHSNIQYF. In DNA form, the CDR3 reads TGTGCCAGCAGCCTCGGGGTACATTCAAACATTCAGTACTTC.

CDR3 bases: TGCAGTGCTAGTGAGTCCAGCGGGAGGGCCTCAGATACGCAGTATTTT. It is translated as CSASESSGRASDTQYF. The chain has TRBV20-1 and TRBJ2-3, with TRBD2 matching 10 bases. The CDR3 spans 16 residues. With 3 bases clipped from V and 4 bases from J, the junction kept 10 bases outside the gene matches. Looked up from germline, CDR1 is DFQATT and CDR2 is SNEGSKA (reference sequence).

Of note for this clonotype: A junction boundary mismatches the germline segment, possibly from a read error. The genes are TRBV6-2 or TRBV6-3 and TRBJ2-1; perhaps TRBD2 as D (5 bases). The CDR3 is 15 residues long. Per the germline V gene, CDR1 is MNHEY and CDR2 is SVGEGT. The CDR3 protein is CASRRPSTQTNEQFF. CDR3 bases: TGTGCCAGCCGAAGGCCTAGCACCCAGACGAATGAACAGTTCTTC.

In its sample, this clonotype was seen a few times. The chain employs TRBV5-1 and TRBJ2-5; TRBD1 matches 9 bases. Trimming took 4 bases from V and 5 from J; bases not matched to a gene: 9. The CDR3 spans 15 residues. Germline V gene lookup returns CDR1 SGHRS and CDR2 YFSETQ. This chain's CDR3 is CASSLGQGQGETQYF. CDR3 DNA: TGCGCCAGCAGCCTGGGACAGGGCCAGGGGGAGACCCAGTACTTC.

Notes on this clonotype: One base away lies a much larger clone, so this may be a sequencing read error. This chain connects TRBV6-2 or TRBV6-3 to TRBJ2-1; possible D gene TRBD2, 6 bases. There are 16 residues in the CDR3. Trimming removed 6 bases at V and 2 bases at J, with 17 bases between. Germline V CDR1 and CDR2: MNHEY, SVGEGT. DNA for the CDR3: TGTGCCAGCAGACCTAGACTAGAGGCCACCTACAATGAGCAGTTCTTC. The encoded protein is CASRPRLEATYNEQFF.

In regard to this clonotype: This CDR3 is missing its conserved last phenylalanine or tryptophan, likely due to a read error. J is TRBJ1-1 and V is TRBV11-1, with TRBD1 as a possible D gene (5 bases). CDR1 and CDR2 (germline): SGHAT, FQDESV (reference sequence). V lost 0 bases and J lost 3, with 14 bases in between. The CDR3 has 16 amino acids. Here the CDR3 DNA reads TGTGCCAGCAGCTTAGCGGGACGGGGGAAGGACACTGAAGCTTTCCTT. This codes for CASSLAGRGKDTEAFL.

The V gene is TRBV6-1, the J gene TRBJ1-1; D is perhaps TRBD1 (6 bases). With 8 bases removed from V and 7 bases from J, the gap between germline ends came to 23 bases. Germline assignment: CDR1 MNHNS and CDR2 SASEGT. The CDR3 runs to 15 residues. CDR3 nucleotide sequence: TGTGCCAGCGACGAAGGGCCGGGGGCCGGAATTGAAGCTTTCTTT. Amino acid sequence: CASDEGPGAGIEAFF.

This clonotype was seen more than once but under ten times. The V gene is TRBV6-4, the J gene TRBJ2-2; 13 positions match TRBD2. Per germline, CDR1 MRHNA and CDR2 SNTAGT. Trimming removed 6 bases from V and 6 bases from J; junction bases left unmatched: 4. The CDR3 consists of 15 residues. As DNA, the CDR3 is TGTGCCAGCAGCCCCACTAGCGGGGGGGCCGGGGAGCTGTTTTTT. Translated, it gives CASSPTSGGAGELFF.

Here the CDR3 reads CASSGQIQETQYF. CDR3 sequence (DNA): TGTGCCAGCAGCGGACAGATCCAAGAGACCCAGTACTTC. The genes are TRBV6-1 and TRBJ2-5; perhaps TRBD1 as D (6 bases). This CDR3 comprises 13 residues. Looked up from germline, CDR1 is MNHNS and CDR2 is SASEGT. The V and J ends lost 6 bases and 1 base respectively, with 9 bases between them.

The chain links TRBV24-1 to TRBJ2-3; D possibly uses TRBD1 or TRBD2 (5 bases each). The V end lost 4 bases, the J end lost 4 bases, and 11 bases lay between the germline ends. In germline, CDR1 is KGHDR, CDR2 SFDVKD. The CDR3 contains 14 residues. The DNA of the CDR3 is TGTGCCACCAGTGACCTTCGGGGCGCAGATACGCAGTATTTT. Its translation: CATSDLRGADTQYF.

Points on this clonotype: A read error may account for a junction end that differs from germline. The chain couples TRBV4-1 to TRBJ2-7; TRBD2 might be the D (5 bases). The CDR3 extends over 13 amino acids. Per germline, CDR1 MGHRA and CDR2 YSYEKL. Here the CDR3 DNA reads TGCGCCAGCAGCCACGATGAAGAGTGGGAGCAGTATTTC. As protein: CASSHDEEWEQYF.

On this clonotype: The final CDR3 position lacks the conserved phenylalanine or tryptophan, pointing to a likely read error. V gene TRBV20-1 combines with J gene TRBJ1-1; D is perhaps TRBD1 (6 bases). V was trimmed by 8 bases and J by 11 bases, leaving 18 bases between them. The CDR3 runs to 11 residues. CDR1 and CDR2 from the germline V gene are DFQATT and SNEGSKA (reference sequence). CDR3 region: CSIGGGFGAFS. Here the CDR3 DNA reads TGCAGTATCGGAGGGGGTTTTGGGGCTTTCTCT.

In the case of this clonotype: This may stem from a read error, because a much larger clone lies one nucleotide away. V and J are TRBV29-1 and TRBJ2-2, with 11 bases identical to TRBD2. Germline values: CDR1 SQVTM, CDR2 ANQGSEA. The CDR3 has 16 residues. This chain's CDR3 is CSVDLAGGPNTGGLFF. Here the CDR3 DNA reads TGCAGCGTTGACCTAGCGGGGGGACCTAACACCGGGGGGCTGTTTTTT.

This clonotype was detected many times. The chain links TRBV4-1 to TRBJ1-3; D is ambiguous. CDR1 is MGHRA and CDR2 is YSYEKL in the germline V gene. V shed 1 base and J shed 6 bases, with 13 bases lying between them. The CDR3 has 15 residues. CDR3 amino acids: CASSQGRNVENTIYF. DNA for the CDR3: TGCGCCAGCAGCCAAGGTAGAAATGTGGAAAACACCATATATTTT.